What follows is one T cell receptor (beta chain) and its context. This entry comes from a study of shared clonotypes between healthy human individuals. Trimming pared 3 bases from V and 5 bases from J, leaving 7 bases between. Germline assignment: CDR1 MDHEN and CDR2 SYDVKM. The CDR3 has 12 residues. Libraries were prepared by immunoSEQ multiplex PCR; TCRdb keeps only in-frame clonotypes and omits some of them. The sample lists about 520,000 clones; more than 95% were seen once. The gene calls are TRBV28 and TRBJ1-1; no definite D call. The receptor's source is a woman in her twenties or thirties in good health. Material for sequencing was naive CD4+ T cells sorted from blood. Indicated subset: CD45RA+ positively selected. In nucleotides, the CDR3 is TGTGCCAGCAGTTTCGTGCCTACTGAAGCTTTCTTT. This gives the protein CASSFVPTEAFF.